Below, 14 T cell receptor beta chains from the same sample are listed, as sequenced in a study of a mutant IDH1 vaccine in newly diagnosed glioma. These TCRs' antigens remain unknown. Stated time point: week 47, end of study. In the vaccine, a single dose held 300 ug of the mutant IDH1 20-mer peptide, along with topical imiquimod. TCRdb's table, derived via immunoSEQ multiplex PCR, lists solely in-frame clones and lacks some. The data hold roughly 56,000 clones, with 75% observed a single time. The sequences come from PBMCs, collected from a glioma patient whose treatment included an IDH1 peptide vaccine. These TCRs come from a man aged 45-65 years with glioma.

This clone was observed a handful of times. V gene TRBV5-6 combines with J gene TRBJ2-3; the match to TRBD2 covers 8 bases. The CDR3 totals 15 residues. Losses at the gene ends were 5 bases for V and 5 bases for J; bases not matched to a gene: 10. In germline, CDR1 is SGHDT, CDR2 YYEEEE. CDR3 nucleotide sequence: TGTGCCAGCAGTTCGGGACTAGAGGAGCAAGATACGCAGTATTTT. As protein: CASSSGLEEQDTQYF.

This sequence joins TRBV10-3 and TRBJ2-5; a possible D gene is TRBD1 (5 bases). This CDR3 comprises 14 residues. V was cut by 4 bases and J by 0 bases, with 9 bases left in between. The germline gives CDR1 ENHRY, CDR2 SYGVKD. The chain's CDR3 is CAISVSGNQETQYF. The CDR3 region has the DNA TGTGCCATCAGTGTGTCAGGGAACCAAGAGACCCAGTACTTC.

The chain combines TRBV30 with TRBJ1-1; D possibly corresponds to TRBD1 (6 bases). This CDR3 has 12 residues. The V gene's germline CDR1 is GTSNPN and CDR2 SVGIG (reference sequence). Trimming cost V 5 bases and J 10 bases, with 17 bases left between them. The CDR3 here is CAWPGAPGRAFF. CDR3 DNA sequence: TGTGCCTGGCCGGGGGCGCCGGGGAGAGCTTTCTTT.

Sample share makes this clone medium-sized (0.01 to 0.1%). The rearrangement joins TRBV30 to TRBJ1-5; 9 nucleotides line up with TRBD1. V was clipped by 5 bases and J by 2 bases; unmatched bases: 1. CDR3 length equals 13 residues. The germline V gene has CDR1 GTSNPN and CDR2 SVGIG (reference sequence). CDR3 protein: CAWDRGGNQPQHF. In DNA form, the CDR3 reads TGTGCCTGGGACAGGGGGGGCAATCAGCCCCAGCATTTT.

The chain combines TRBV15 with TRBJ2-5; 13 nucleotides match TRBD2. Germline V gene data show CDR1 as LNHNV and CDR2 as YYDKDF (reference sequence). V lost 4 bases, J lost 7 bases, and 6 bases stayed unmatched. There are 15 residues in the CDR3. Here the CDR3 reads CATSTTSGGAGTQYF. CDR3 DNA: TGTGCCACCAGCACCACTAGCGGGGGGGCCGGGACCCAGTACTTC.

The gene calls are TRBV30 and TRBJ1-5; perhaps TRBD1 as D (6 bases). The germline V gene has CDR1 GTSNPN and CDR2 SVGIG (reference sequence). This CDR3 region has 13 residues. The germline V and J ends were trimmed by 3 bases and 4 bases, with 10 bases remaining between them. CDR3 bases: TGTGCCTGGAGAGGACAGCCAAATCAGCCCCAGCATTTT. Protein: CAWRGQPNQPQHF. The entire variable domain, with the rest obtained from reference TRBV30 and TRBJ1-5, is as follows: SQTIHQWPATLVQPVGSPLSLECTVEGTSNPNLYWYRQAAGRGLQLLFYSVGIGQISSEVPQNLSASRPQDRQFILSSKKLLLSDSGFYLCAWRGQPNQPQHFGDGTRLSIL.

V gene TRBV4-2 combines with J gene TRBJ1-6; possible D gene TRBD1, 6 bases. Trimming pared 0 bases from V and 10 bases from J, leaving 13 bases between. Germline CDR1 is LGHNA and CDR2 is YNFKEQ. This CDR3 is 15 amino acids long. CDR3 bases: TGTGCCAGCAGCCAAGAGAGGGGGGCAGGGTCACCCCTCCACTTT. This sequence encodes CASSQERGAGSPLHF.

J is TRBJ1-2 and V is TRBV4-1; 8 bases align to TRBD1. The CDR3 spans 16 residues. Germline CDR1 MGHRA, CDR2 YSYEKL. Germline trimming cut 5 bases from V and 5 bases from J; bases unmatched to any gene: 13. The CDR3 DNA is TGCGCCAGCAGCGCAGAGGGCACAGGGGGATTGTATGGCTACACCTTC. It codes for CASSAEGTGGLYGYTF.

This chain uses TRBV7-6 with TRBJ2-7, with D possibly TRBD2 on 6 matching bases. The CDR3 contains 14 residues. V was pared by 1 base and J by 2 bases, with 9 bases between. The germline gives CDR1 SGHVS, CDR2 FNYEAQ. The CDR3 is CASSLDRGTYEQYF. The CDR3 DNA sequence: TGTGCCAGCAGCTTAGACCGGGGGACCTACGAGCAGTACTTC.

The chain carries TRBV27 and TRBJ1-1; D may be TRBD1 (5 bases). The CDR3 consists of 14 residues. CDR1 MNHEY and CDR2 SMNVEV come from the germline V gene (reference sequence). V lost 3 bases to trimming and J lost 1 base, with 9 bases between them. CDR3 in amino acids: CASSLVDRNTEAFF. For the CDR3, the DNA is TGTGCCAGCAGTTTGGTCGACAGGAACACTGAAGCTTTCTTT.

This chain uses TRBV4-2 with TRBJ2-3; 9 nucleotides agree with TRBD2. J was trimmed by 9 bases and V by 4 bases; bases with no gene match: 2. This CDR3 contains 12 residues. CDR1 and CDR2 from the germline V gene are LGHNA and YNFKEQ. The CDR3 loop reads CASSPSGVTQYF. In DNA, the CDR3 is TGTGCCAGCAGCCCTAGCGGGGTCACGCAGTATTTT.

This rearrangement joins TRBV25-1 to TRBJ2-2; 11 bases are shared with TRBD1. Trimming took 1 base from V and 7 from J; bases not matched to a gene: 5. This CDR3 region has 16 residues. CDR1 and CDR2 from the germline V gene are MGHDK and SYGVNS. The chain's CDR3 is CASSEWTGGKIGELFF. The CDR3, as DNA: TGTGCCAGCAGTGAATGGACAGGGGGCAAGATCGGGGAGCTGTTTTTT. The full variable domain, with the rest looked up from reference TRBV25-1 and TRBJ2-2, is EADIYQTPRYLVIGTGKKITLECSQTMGHDKMYWYQQDPGMELHLIHYSYGVNSTEKGDLSSESTVSRIRTEHFPLTLESARPSHTSQYLCASSEWTGGKIGELFFGEGSRLTVL.

The rearrangement links TRBV7-9 to TRBJ2-5, with 9 bases that match TRBD2. The CDR3 is 15 residues long. J lost 4 bases, V lost 6 bases, and 9 bases had no gene match. Looked up from germline, CDR1 is SEHNR and CDR2 is FQNEAQ (reference sequence). The CDR3 DNA sequence: TGTGCCAGCAGTCCAGCCAGCGGGGGGAGAGAGACCCAGTACTTC. Residues: CASSPASGGRETQYF. The entire variable domain, with the rest obtained from reference TRBV7-9 and TRBJ2-5, is as follows: DTGVSQNPRHKITKRGQNVTFRCDPISEHNRLYWYRQTLGQGPEFLTYFQNEAQLEKSRLLSDRFSAERPKGSFSTLEIQRTEQGDSAMYLCASSPASGGRETQYFGPGTRLLVL.

The chain carries TRBV5-1 and TRBJ1-1; possible D gene TRBD1, 6 bases. Germline V gives CDR1 SGHRS, CDR2 YFSETQ. CDR3 length: 13 amino acids. V lost 7 bases, J lost 1 base, and 11 bases lay in between. Here the CDR3 DNA reads TGCGCCAGCCGGGGGGCCGAGAACACTGAAGCTTTCTTT. Amino acids: CASRGAENTEAFF.